Below are 7 T cell receptor beta chains sequenced from a single sample in a study of blood T cell repertoires in COVID-19. Sequenced by immunoSEQ multiplex PCR; TCRdb stores in-frame clones only, minus some. This table holds 150,000 to 200,000 clones, 70% to 85% found once. Sample: PBMCs or T cells enriched from blood (not recorded which). These receptors came from a woman in her 70s in a cohort exposed to, infected with or recovered from COVID-19 (not recorded which).

This rearrangement joins TRBV15 to TRBJ1-1; possibly TRBD1 for D (6 bases). Germline values: CDR1 LNHNV, CDR2 YYDKDF (reference sequence). The germline V and J ends were trimmed by 5 bases and 4 bases, with 11 bases remaining between them. This CDR3 has 13 residues. The CDR3, as DNA: TGTGCCACCAGCTACAGGGAGGGCACTGAAGCTTTCTTT. Residues: CATSYREGTEAFF.

The gene calls are TRBV2 and TRBJ1-1; 7 bases align to TRBD1. The V gene's germline CDR1 is SNHLY and CDR2 FYNNEI. This CDR3 is built from 15 residues. V gave up 9 bases and J gave up 0 bases; unmatched junction bases: 10. CDR3 in DNA: TGTGCCAGTACTAGACAGGGTACCATGAACACTGAAGCTTTCTTT. As protein: CASTRQGTMNTEAFF.

CDR3: CASSEWAYNQPQHF. The CDR3 DNA sequence: TGTGCCAGCAGTGAATGGGCCTACAATCAGCCCCAGCATTTT. This chain links TRBV2 with TRBJ1-5; D uncertain. Trimming removed 2 bases from V and 3 bases from J, with 8 bases in between. CDR1 is SNHLY and CDR2 is FYNNEI in the germline V gene. CDR3 length: 14 amino acids.

This clone was seen a single time. The chain employs TRBV7-9 and TRBJ1-3, with 7 bases that match TRBD1. V dropped 7 bases and J dropped 4; count of bases not matched to a gene: 16. From germline, CDR1 is SEHNR and CDR2 FQNEAQ (reference sequence). The CDR3 runs 17 residues. The CDR3: CASTPNPGQISGNTIYF. Written as DNA, the CDR3 is TGTGCCAGCACTCCCAACCCGGGACAGATATCCGGAAACACCATATATTTT.

This clone was seen only once. The CDR3 loop is CASSSGLADYTGELFF. As DNA, the CDR3 is TGTGCCAGCAGCTCGGGACTAGCGGACTACACCGGGGAGCTGTTTTTT. The rearrangement joins TRBV7-3 to TRBJ2-2, with 11 bases fitting TRBD2. CDR1 and CDR2 from the germline V gene are SGHTA and FQGTGA. The CDR3 spans 16 residues. V shed 4 bases, J shed 3 bases, and the junction held 4 bases outside the gene matches. Full variable domain (rest looked up from reference TRBV7-3 and TRBJ2-2): GAGVSQTPSNKVTEKGKYVELRCDPISGHTALYWYRQSLGQGPEFLIYFQGTGAADDSGLPNDRFFAVRPEGSVSTLKIQRTERGDSAVYLCASSSGLADYTGELFFGEGSRLTVL.

This sequence joins TRBV4-3 and TRBJ2-7; TRBD1 might be the D (6 bases). CDR1 is LGHNA, CDR2 YSLEER, per germline. This CDR3 region has 15 residues. The germline V and J ends were trimmed by 1 base and 1 base, with 11 bases remaining between them. The CDR3 loop is CASSQGTVRSYEQYF. The CDR3 region has the DNA TGCGCCAGCAGCCAAGGGACAGTGAGATCCTACGAGCAGTACTTC.

The rearrangement uses TRBV3-1 (or the pseudogene TRBV3-2) and TRBJ2-7; D is unresolved. Germline V gene lookup returns CDR1 LGHDT and CDR2 YNNKEL (reference sequence). The length of the CDR3 is 11 residues. V lost 4 bases, J lost 6 bases, and 7 bases lay in between. The CDR3 sequence is CASSLESEQYF. In DNA form, the CDR3 reads TGTGCCAGCAGCCTGGAGTCCGAGCAGTACTTC.